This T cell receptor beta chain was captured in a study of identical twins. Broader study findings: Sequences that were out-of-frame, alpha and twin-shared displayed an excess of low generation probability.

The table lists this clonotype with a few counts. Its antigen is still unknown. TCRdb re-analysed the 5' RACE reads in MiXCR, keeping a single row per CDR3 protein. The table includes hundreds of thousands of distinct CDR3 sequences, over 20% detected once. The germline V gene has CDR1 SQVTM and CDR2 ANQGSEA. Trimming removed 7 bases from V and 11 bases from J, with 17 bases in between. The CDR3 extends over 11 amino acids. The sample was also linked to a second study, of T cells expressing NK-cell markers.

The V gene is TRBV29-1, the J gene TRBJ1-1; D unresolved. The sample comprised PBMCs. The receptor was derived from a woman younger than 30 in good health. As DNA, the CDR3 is TGCAGCGCTGTGGATACCTTGCTGGCTTTCTTT. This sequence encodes CSAVDTLLAFF.